Each of the 27 T cell receptor beta chains below was sequenced from the same sample in a study of T cell changes during pregnancy in multiple sclerosis (dated by TCRdb to between 2018 and 2020). Receptor amplification or capture employed the immunoSEQ multiplex PCR assay. Not all clones reach the TCRdb copy of this immuneACCESS table, which keeps in-frame sequences only. Checked studies attribute under half of the gap to unresolved V genes and leave the rest unexplained. Counted in this sample were about 98,000 clones; about 92% of them appeared once. The ten top clones hold 2% to 3% of the sample. This specimen was peripheral blood, taken after pregnancy. These receptors were collected from a female donor in good health, enrolled as a control in a pregnancy study.

In DNA form, the CDR3 reads TGTGCCAGTAGTTTTTTGACTACAGAGGAGGGTGGTACGCAGTATTTT. Amino acid sequence: CASSFLTTEEGGTQYF. This rearrangement joins TRBV19 to TRBJ2-3; D may be TRBD2 (6 bases). Germline V CDR1 and CDR2: LNHDA, SQIVND (reference sequence). The CDR3 totals 16 residues. V was trimmed by 5 bases and J by 8 bases, leaving 23 bases between them. Supplemented by reference TRBV19 and TRBJ2-3, the full variable domain reads DGGITQSPKYLFRKEGQNVTLSCEQNLNHDAMYWYRQDPGQGLRLIYYSQIVNDFQKGDIAEGYSVSREKKESFPLTVTSAQKNPTAFYLCASSFLTTEEGGTQYFGPGTRLTVL.

The chain has TRBV7-8 and TRBJ1-2; no firm D call. The germline V and J ends were trimmed by 0 bases and 8 bases, with 10 bases remaining between them. The CDR3 runs 13 residues. Looked up from germline, CDR1 is SGHVS and CDR2 is FQNEAQ. The CDR3 loop reads CASSLARGLGYTF. CDR3 nucleotides: TGTGCCAGCAGCTTAGCGCGCGGGCTCGGCTACACCTTC.

In its sample, this clone was seen many times. The V and J genes are TRBV21-1 and TRBJ2-1; the table assigns TRBD2, which was not confirmed against the DNA. TRBV21-1 is annotated as a pseudogene. This CDR3 is 14 amino acids long. CDR3 sequence: CASSPPSPYNEQFF. CDR3 in DNA: TGTGCCAGCAGCCCTCCCTCCCCCTACAATGAGCAGTTCTTC.

Here the CDR3 DNA reads TGTGCCAGCAGCTTAACTAGCGGGGACATTGAGCAGTTCTTC. This translates into CASSLTSGDIEQFF. V and J are TRBV7-3 and TRBJ2-1, with 8 nucleotides matching TRBD2. J lost 9 bases, V lost 0 bases, and 4 bases had no gene match. The CDR3 is 14 amino acids. Germline assignment: CDR1 SGHTA and CDR2 FQGTGA.

In nucleotides, the CDR3 is TGTGCCAGTAGGCCCAGGGGGAAAAACACCGGGGAGCTGTTTTTT. This sequence encodes CASRPRGKNTGELFF. The rearrangement joins TRBV19 to TRBJ2-2; 7 bases are shared with TRBD1. The length of the CDR3 is 15 residues. Germline lookup yields CDR1 LNHDA and CDR2 SQIVND (reference sequence). Trimming removed 6 bases from V and 2 bases from J; junction bases left unmatched: 6.

The chain joins TRBV2 to TRBJ2-1; 7 bases are shared with TRBD1. The J segment lost 2 bases and the V segment lost 0 bases, leaving 7 bases of the junction unmatched. The CDR3 has 17 residues. In germline, CDR1 is SNHLY, CDR2 FYNNEI. The CDR3 DNA sequence: TGTGCCAGCAGTGAAGCGCCACAGGGGCGCCCCTACAATGAGCAGTTCTTC. It codes for CASSEAPQGRPYNEQFF.

The genes are TRBV6-5 and TRBJ2-6, with D possibly being TRBD2 (5 bases). The CDR3 covers 15 residues. Between the trimmed V and J ends, which lost 9 bases and 0 bases, there was a span of 12 bases. Germline V gives CDR1 MNHEY, CDR2 SVGAGI. CDR3 DNA: TGTGCCAGTCTTGGACTTCTCTCTGGGGCCAACGTCCTGACTTTC. It is translated as CASLGLLSGANVLTF.

This chain joins TRBV19 and TRBJ2-1; 10 nucleotides align to TRBD1. Germline loops: CDR1 LNHDA, CDR2 SQIVND (reference sequence). The ends lost 6 bases at V and 7 bases at J; junction bases unmatched: 0. The length of the CDR3 is 12 residues. This chain's CDR3 is CASRDRGNEQFF. The DNA for the CDR3 is TGTGCCAGTAGGGACAGGGGGAATGAGCAGTTCTTC.

V and J are TRBV19 and TRBJ2-5; D uncertain. Germline V gives CDR1 LNHDA, CDR2 SQIVND (reference sequence). Trimming pared 3 bases from V and 4 bases from J, leaving 15 bases between. The CDR3 contains 15 residues. CDR3 sequence (DNA): TGTGCCAGTAGTATTACCCGATCAACTGTAGAGACCCAGTACTTC. It encodes CASSITRSTVETQYF. The complete variable domain, with remaining parts taken from reference TRBV19 and TRBJ2-5, reads DGGITQSPKYLFRKEGQNVTLSCEQNLNHDAMYWYRQDPGQGLRLIYYSQIVNDFQKGDIAEGYSVSREKKESFPLTVTSAQKNPTAFYLCASSITRSTVETQYFGPGTRLLVL.

This chain joins TRBV28 and TRBJ2-1; no reliable D call. The CDR3 spans 14 residues. V was pared by 7 bases and J by 4 bases, with 14 bases between. CDR1 and CDR2 from the germline V gene are MDHEN and SYDVKM. CDR3: CASKVDPGYNEQFF. CDR3 in DNA: TGTGCCAGCAAGGTAGACCCCGGGTACAATGAGCAGTTCTTC.

DNA of the CDR3: TGCGCCAGCAGCCTAGCGACAGGGCTCAGTCGGCAGTTCTTC. Its protein is CASSLATGLSRQFF. The V call is TRBV4-1, the J call TRBJ2-1; TRBD1 matches 7 bases. V shed 4 bases and J 12 bases; nucleotides not matched to a gene: 12. The CDR3 is made up of 14 amino acids. Germline CDR1 reads MGHRA; CDR2 reads YSYEKL.

The V call is TRBV9, the J call TRBJ2-6; no firm D call. CDR1 is SGDLS, CDR2 YYNGEE, per germline. The CDR3 totals 15 residues. Trimming took 0 bases from V and 4 from J, leaving 8 bases between them. The CDR3: CASSVDGSGANVLTF. The CDR3 DNA sequence: TGTGCCAGCAGCGTAGACGGGTCAGGGGCCAACGTCCTGACTTTC. The full variable domain, in which reference TRBV9 and TRBJ2-6 provide the parts outside the CDR3, is DSGVTQTPKHLITATGQRVTLRCSPRSGDLSVYWYQQSLDQGLQFLIQYYNGEERAKGNILERFSAQQFPDLHSELNLSSLELGDSALYFCASSVDGSGANVLTFGAGSRLTVL.

Only one count was recorded for this clone. The chain uses TRBV27 and TRBJ2-7, with 8 bases matching TRBD2. CDR1 is MNHEY, CDR2 SMNVEV, per germline (reference sequence). Losses at the gene ends were 3 bases for V and 6 bases for J; bases not matched to a gene: 1. The CDR3 has 12 residues. CDR3 coding DNA: TGTGCCAGCAGTTTCACTAGCGGCGAGCAGTACTTC. This encodes CASSFTSGEQYF.

The rearrangement joins TRBV14 to TRBJ2-1, with D possibly TRBD2 on 6 matching bases. The CDR3 is 17 residues long. Germline V CDR1 and CDR2: SGHDN, FVKESK. The V and J ends lost 4 bases and 8 bases respectively, with 24 bases between them. The CDR3 nucleotides read TGTGCCAGCAGCCCTCCCCGGGGAGCGGGTCCAGACTATGAGCAGTTCTTC. It specifies CASSPPRGAGPDYEQFF.

The chain has TRBV2 and TRBJ2-7, with 10 bases identical to TRBD2. Trimming cost V 1 base and J 2 bases; bases outside gene matches: 2. Germline loops: CDR1 SNHLY, CDR2 FYNNEI. The CDR3 spans 15 residues. The CDR3, as DNA: TGTGCCAGCAGTGAAGAGCGGGGGGGAACCTACGAGCAGTACTTC. This codes for CASSEERGGTYEQYF.

V is TRBV7-2 and J is TRBJ2-3; possible D gene TRBD1, 6 bases. Germline values: CDR1 SGHTA, CDR2 FQGNSA. The CDR3 spans 17 residues. Trimming took off 3 bases at V and 0 bases at J, with 16 bases between the two ends. The CDR3 DNA reads TGTGCCAGCAGCTTGGGGCAGGGGATTACTAGCACAGATACGCAGTATTTT. Protein: CASSLGQGITSTDTQYF.

The gene calls are TRBV5-1 and TRBJ1-2; D gene uncertain. Per the germline V gene, CDR1 is SGHRS and CDR2 is YFSETQ. This CDR3 region has 14 residues. With 5 bases removed from V and 4 bases from J, the gap between germline ends came to 15 bases. In DNA form, the CDR3 reads TGCGCCAGCAGAGTAGGGCGGGGAACCTATGGCTACACCTTC. Translating it yields CASRVGRGTYGYTF.

The chain is built from TRBV19 and TRBJ2-1; unclear D gene. V was clipped by 4 bases and J by 2 bases, with 9 bases between them. CDR3 length equals 14 residues. Germline V gives CDR1 LNHDA, CDR2 SQIVND (reference sequence). The CDR3 DNA follows: TGTGCCAGTAGTAATTGGGCAGCCTACAATGAGCAGTTCTTC. Amino acids: CASSNWAAYNEQFF.

The rearrangement joins TRBV7-9 to TRBJ2-3, with D perhaps matching TRBD2 (6 bases). Deletions cut 11 bases from V and 2 bases from J, with 17 bases between. CDR1 is SEHNR, CDR2 FQNEAQ, per germline (reference sequence). This CDR3 region has 14 residues. The CDR3 reads CASRGSSFTDTQYF. CDR3 bases: TGTGCCTCACGGGGGTCCTCCTTCACAGATACGCAGTATTTT.

This clone was seen only once. This chain joins TRBV5-1 and TRBJ2-1; 7 bases agree with TRBD2. The length of the CDR3 is 15 residues. V lost 4 bases to trimming and J lost 4 bases; unmatched junction nucleotides: 8. Per the germline V gene, CDR1 is SGHRS and CDR2 is YFSETQ. The chain's CDR3 is CASSLGWGGYNEQFF. CDR3 coding DNA: TGCGCCAGCAGCCTGGGGTGGGGGGGATACAATGAGCAGTTCTTC.

This chain connects TRBV19 to TRBJ2-1, with 10 bases matching TRBD2. The V and J ends lost 3 bases and 5 bases, in that order; junction bases with no gene match: 4. CDR3 size: 15 residues. Germline V lookup: CDR1 LNHDA, CDR2 SQIVND (reference sequence). This chain's CDR3 is CASSILAGVNNEQFF. DNA of the CDR3: TGTGCCAGTAGTATCCTAGCGGGAGTGAACAATGAGCAGTTCTTC.

The chain is built from TRBV6-6 and TRBJ1-2; no firm D call. Trimming cost V 0 bases and J 0 bases, with 5 bases left between them. Germline V gene data show CDR1 as MNHNY and CDR2 as SVGAGI (reference sequence). CDR3 length: 14 residues. The CDR3 coding sequence is TGTGCCAGCAGTTACTCGGAGTCTAACTATGGCTACACCTTC. It encodes CASSYSESNYGYTF.

The chain uses TRBV2 and TRBJ2-1, with 13 bases aligning to TRBD2. Losses at the gene ends were 8 bases for V and 8 bases for J; bases not matched to a gene: 6. Looked up from germline, CDR1 is SNHLY and CDR2 is FYNNEI. The CDR3 is 14 residues long. CDR3 in amino acids: CASLPGLAGYEQFF. DNA of the CDR3: TGTGCCAGCCTACCGGGACTAGCGGGATATGAGCAGTTCTTC.

This clone was observed a few times. The chain is built from TRBV9 and TRBJ1-3; D is ambiguous. Per germline, CDR1 SGDLS and CDR2 YYNGEE. The CDR3 runs 15 residues. V was pared by 0 bases and J by 0 bases, with 7 bases between. This CDR3 reads CASSVAASSGNTIYF. CDR3 sequence (DNA): TGTGCCAGCAGCGTAGCTGCCAGCTCTGGAAACACCATATATTTT.

This clone was observed once. CDR3 bases: TGCGCCAGCAGTGAGGTTATGGGACTAGCGAACACCGGGGAGCTGTTTTTT. Encoded protein: CASSEVMGLANTGELFF. The rearrangement joins TRBV10-2 to TRBJ2-2, with 8 nucleotides matching TRBD2. CDR1 WSHSY and CDR2 SAAADI come from the germline V gene. The junction had 5 bases not matched to a gene; V was cut back by 2 bases and J by 0 bases. The CDR3 is made up of 17 amino acids.

The chain combines TRBV27 with TRBJ2-4; TRBD2 matches 12 bases. The V gene's germline CDR1 is MNHEY and CDR2 SMNVEV (reference sequence). The junction had 11 bases not matched to a gene; V was cut back by 5 bases and J by 3 bases. The CDR3 length is 18 residues. CDR3 DNA sequence: TGTGCCAGCAGTCCCTCTCTCGGACTAGCGGGATTCAAAAACATTCAGTACTTC. Translation: CASSPSLGLAGFKNIQYF.

V gene TRBV7-2 combines with J gene TRBJ1-1, with TRBD1 as a possible D gene (6 bases). The germline V and J ends were trimmed by 2 bases and 4 bases, with 14 bases remaining between them. The CDR3 extends over 15 amino acids. Germline loops: CDR1 SGHTA, CDR2 FQGNSA. In DNA, the CDR3 is TGTGCCAGCAGCTTAAGGGCAGGGGTGAGCACTGAAGCTTTCTTT. Translated, it gives CASSLRAGVSTEAFF.